A selection of T cell receptor beta chains follows, all from one sample in a study of human T cells and chemical hapten exposure. One entry per CDR3 protein results from TCRdb running MiXCR on the 5' RACE reads. The sample lists 150,000 or so distinct CDR3 sequences, around 4.1% occurring once. Every receptor here comes from a female donor in good health. Both conserved end residues are part of each CDR3. Fields, in order: J gene, D gene, clone size, V gene, CDR3 DNA, CDR3 protein. D genes are given only for firm matches. Clone size is not always given. Where it is, it says once, few, many or a class for expanded clones.

TRBJ2-1 TRBD2 many TRBV9 TGTGCCAGCAGCGTAGGAGCGGGGGCCTACAATGAGCAGTTCTTC CASSVGAGAYNEQFF
TRBJ1-5 TRBD1 - TRBV6-1 TGTGCCACCGGGACAGTTAGCAATCAGCCCCAGCATTTT CATGTVSNQPQHF
TRBJ1-4 - many TRBV7-3 TGTGCCAGCAGCCAAAGCGCGAATGAAAAACTGTTTTTT CASSQSANEKLFF
TRBJ1-1 - many TRBV28 TGTGCCAGCAGCCAGGGGCCCAACACTGAAGCTTTCTTT CASSQGPNTEAFF
TRBJ2-3 - many TRBV28 TGTGCCAGCAGTTTTCGCTCAGGGGGGGCAGATACGCAGTATTTT CASSFRSGGADTQYF
TRBJ1-3 - many TRBV11-2 TGTGCCAGCAGCGCGTCAATCCGAAACACCATATATTTT CASSASIRNTIYF
TRBJ1-3 - many TRBV7-3 TGTGCCAGCAGGTTACAAGAAGGAAACACCATATATTTT CASRLQEGNTIYF
TRBJ2-1 TRBD1 many TRBV5-1 TGCGCCAGCAGCCAAATCCCGGGACAGGGGAGCCATGAGCAGTTCTTC CASSQIPGQGSHEQFF
TRBJ1-6 TRBD1 - TRBV9 TGTGCCAGCAGCGTAACAGGGGGTTTGAGTAATTCACCCCTCCACTTT CASSVTGGLSNSPLHF
TRBJ2-3 TRBD1 - TRBV5-1 TGCGCCAGCAGTTCGGGACAGGGGGTAGATACGCAGTATTTT CASSSGQGVDTQYF
TRBJ2-2 TRBD1 - TRBV20-1 TGCAGTGCTATCGACAGGGGTAGTGTAGTTGCCGGGGAGCTGTTTTTT CSAIDRGSVVAGELFF
TRBJ2-1 - many TRBV2 TGTGCCAGCAGAGGGGGGGCCAGGGCGAATGAGCAGTTCTTC CASRGGARANEQFF
TRBJ2-3 TRBD1 many TRBV7-2 TGTGCCAGCAGCCCCCGGGACAGGGGAGGGTATACGCAGTATTTT CASSPRDRGGYTQYF
TRBJ1-3 - - TRBV7-3 TGTGCCAGCAGCCCCGGGAAGGAAAACACCATATATTTT CASSPGKENTIYF
TRBJ2-6 TRBD1 - TRBV13 TGTGCCAGCACTTTACAGGGGGTGGCCGGGGCCAACGTCCTGACTTTC CASTLQGVAGANVLTF
TRBJ1-2 - - TRBV30 TGTGCCTGGGACCCCAATTGCGGGACGGGCTACACCTTC CAWDPNCGTGYTF
TRBJ2-1 - few TRBV7-2 TGTGCCAGCACCCAATGGGTCTCGACACACAATGAGCAGTTCTTC CASTQWVSTHNEQFF
TRBJ2-2 - many TRBV6-5 TGTGCCAGCACCGGGGATCTCGGGAACACCGGGGAGCTGTTTTTT CASTGDLGNTGELFF
TRBJ1-6 - many TRBV12-3/TRBV12-4 TGTGCCAGCAGGTTAGAGGATGCACCCCTCCACTTT CASRLEDAPLHF
TRBJ1-2 - many TRBV2 TGTGCCAGCAGTGAAGGGGCAGGGTTCTATGGCTACACCTTC CASSEGAGFYGYTF
TRBJ2-7 TRBD2 many TRBV18 TGTGCCAGCTCACCACCAGGGCTAGCGGGGGACGAGCAGTACTTC CASSPPGLAGDEQYF
TRBJ2-3 - many TRBV5-1 TGCGCCAGCAGCTCAATGACAGGCAGCACAGATACGCAGTATTTT CASSSMTGSTDTQYF
TRBJ2-3 TRBD2 many TRBV27 TGTGCCAGCAGTTTCCTAGCGGATGGTACAGATACGCAGTATTTT CASSFLADGTDTQYF
TRBJ1-1 - many TRBV5-1 TGCGCCAGCAGCTCACAACTGAACACTGAAGCTTTCTTT CASSSQLNTEAFF